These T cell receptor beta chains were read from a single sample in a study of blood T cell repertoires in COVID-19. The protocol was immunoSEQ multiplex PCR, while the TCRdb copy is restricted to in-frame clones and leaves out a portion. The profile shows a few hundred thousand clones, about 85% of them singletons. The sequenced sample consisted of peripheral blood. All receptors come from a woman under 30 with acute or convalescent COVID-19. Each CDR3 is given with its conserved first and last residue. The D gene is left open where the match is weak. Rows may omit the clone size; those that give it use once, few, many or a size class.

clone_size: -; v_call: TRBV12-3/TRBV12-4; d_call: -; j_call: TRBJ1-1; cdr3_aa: CASSFTGEAFF; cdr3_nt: TGTGCCAGCAGTTTCACGGGTGAAGCTTTCTTT
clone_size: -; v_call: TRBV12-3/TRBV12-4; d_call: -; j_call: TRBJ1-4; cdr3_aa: CASSLGAYEKLFF; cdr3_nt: TGTGCCAGCAGTTTGGGCGCTTATGAAAAACTGTTTTTT
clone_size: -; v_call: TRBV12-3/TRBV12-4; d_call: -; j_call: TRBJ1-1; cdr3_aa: CASRRGGNTEAFF; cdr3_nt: TGTGCCAGCAGAAGGGGGGGGAACACTGAAGCTTTCTTT
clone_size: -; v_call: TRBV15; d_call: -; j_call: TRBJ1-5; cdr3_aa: CATSRRMEQPQHF; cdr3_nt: TGTGCCACCAGCAGAAGGATGGAGCAGCCCCAGCATTTT
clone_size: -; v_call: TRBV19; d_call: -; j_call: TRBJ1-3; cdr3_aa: CASSSRPGAANLTIYF; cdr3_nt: TGTGCCAGTAGTTCCCGCCCTGGCGCGGCGAATTTGACCATATATTTT
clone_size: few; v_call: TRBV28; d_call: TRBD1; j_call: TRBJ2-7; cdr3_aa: CASSMGGQGYEQYF; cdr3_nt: TGTGCCAGCAGCATGGGCGGACAGGGGTACGAGCAGTACTTC
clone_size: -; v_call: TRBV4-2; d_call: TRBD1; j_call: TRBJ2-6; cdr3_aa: CASSFDRGPEANVLTF; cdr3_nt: TGTGCCAGCAGCTTTGACAGGGGCCCGGAGGCCAACGTCCTGACTTTC
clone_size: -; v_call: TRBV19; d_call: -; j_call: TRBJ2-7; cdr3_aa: CASPGLLYDEQYF; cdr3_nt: TGTGCCTCCCCGGGACTGTTATACGACGAGCAGTACTTC
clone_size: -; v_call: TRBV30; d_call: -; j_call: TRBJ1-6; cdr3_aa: CAWSRDQYNSPLHF; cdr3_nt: TGTGCCTGGAGCCGGGATCAGTACAATTCACCCCTCCACTTT
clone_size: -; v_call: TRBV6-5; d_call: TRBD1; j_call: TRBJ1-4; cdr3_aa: CASSYLRGEKLFF; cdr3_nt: TGTGCCAGCAGTTACCTCAGGGGGGAAAAACTGTTTTTT
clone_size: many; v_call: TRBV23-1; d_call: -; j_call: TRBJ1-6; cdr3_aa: CASSQSRNSPLHF; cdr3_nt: TGCGCCAGCAGTCAATCGCGTAATTCACCCCTCCACTTT
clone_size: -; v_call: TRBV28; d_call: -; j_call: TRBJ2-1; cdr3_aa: CASSLTGPYNEQFF; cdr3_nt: TGTGCCAGCAGTTTAACAGGGCCGTACAATGAGCAGTTCTTC
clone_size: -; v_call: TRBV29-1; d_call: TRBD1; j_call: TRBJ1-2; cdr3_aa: CSVPGQGGYGYTF; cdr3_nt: TGCAGCGTCCCGGGACAGGGTGGCTATGGCTACACCTTC
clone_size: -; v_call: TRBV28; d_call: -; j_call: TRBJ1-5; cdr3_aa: CASEYSNQPQHF; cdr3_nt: TGTGCCAGCGAGTATAGCAATCAGCCCCAGCATTTT
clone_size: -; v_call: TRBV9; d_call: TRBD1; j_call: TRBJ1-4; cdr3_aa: CASSAGGMGEKLFF; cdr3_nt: TGTGCCAGCAGCGCAGGGGGGATGGGTGAAAAACTGTTTTTT
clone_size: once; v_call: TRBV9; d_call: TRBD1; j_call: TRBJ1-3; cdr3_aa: CASSDVRGEGNTIYF; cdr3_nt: TGTGCCAGCAGTGACGTCAGGGGGGAAGGAAACACCATATATTTT
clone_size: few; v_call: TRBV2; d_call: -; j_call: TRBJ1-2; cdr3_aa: CASSDEGSRYGYTF; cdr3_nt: TGTGCCAGCAGTGATGAGGGATCACGGTATGGCTACACCTTC
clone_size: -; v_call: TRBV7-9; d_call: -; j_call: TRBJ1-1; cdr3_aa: CASSLPESEAFF; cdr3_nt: TGTGCCAGCAGCTTACCTGAGTCTGAAGCTTTCTTT
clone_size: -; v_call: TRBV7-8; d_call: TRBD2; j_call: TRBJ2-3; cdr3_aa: CASSTLAGRWATQYF; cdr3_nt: TGTGCCAGCAGTACTCTAGCCGGGAGGTGGGCTACGCAGTATTTT